The table lists the clone carrying this T cell receptor beta chain with a few counts. TCRbeta libraries were built with three rounds of nested PCR, modified from ARM-PCR. TCRdb re-called the multiplex PCR reads through MiXCR, storing one row per CDR3 protein. This sample has 120,000 or so distinct CDR3 sequences, with over 70% found just once. RNA was extracted from bulk tissue without any cell sorting. These data come from a study of tumor and adjacent non-tumor tissue in lung cancer. Study-level background: Patients comprised about a dozen adenocarcinoma, 2 squamous cell carcinoma and 1 small cell lung cancer.

The CDR3 spans 16 residues. Germline V CDR1 and CDR2: MNHEY, SVGAGI. V gave up 0 bases and J gave up 0 bases, with 11 bases separating them. Sequencing was performed on lung tumor tissue. The chain has TRBV6-5 and TRBJ1-2; D gene ambiguous. This sequence was found in a man in his sixties or seventies with non-small cell lung cancer. CDR3 nucleotides: TGTGCCAGCAGTTACTCACACAGACCCACTAACTATGGCTACACCTTC. Translation gives CASSYSHRPTNYGYTF.